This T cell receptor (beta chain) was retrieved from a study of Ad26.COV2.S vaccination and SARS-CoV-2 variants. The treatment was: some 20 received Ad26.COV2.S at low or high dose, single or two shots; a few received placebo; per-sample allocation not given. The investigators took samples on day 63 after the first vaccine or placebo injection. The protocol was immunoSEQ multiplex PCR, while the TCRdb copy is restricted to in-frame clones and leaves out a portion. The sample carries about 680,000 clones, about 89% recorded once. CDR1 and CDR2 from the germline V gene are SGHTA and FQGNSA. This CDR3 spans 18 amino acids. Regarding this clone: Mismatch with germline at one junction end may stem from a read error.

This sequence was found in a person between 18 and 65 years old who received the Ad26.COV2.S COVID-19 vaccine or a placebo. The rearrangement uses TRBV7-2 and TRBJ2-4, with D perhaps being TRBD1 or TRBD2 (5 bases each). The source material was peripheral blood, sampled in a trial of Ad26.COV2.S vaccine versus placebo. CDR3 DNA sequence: TGTGCCACCAGCTTAGAGGGTGGGGCAGGCGGGTCCAAAAACATTCAGTACTTC. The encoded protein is CATSLEGGAGGSKNIQYF.